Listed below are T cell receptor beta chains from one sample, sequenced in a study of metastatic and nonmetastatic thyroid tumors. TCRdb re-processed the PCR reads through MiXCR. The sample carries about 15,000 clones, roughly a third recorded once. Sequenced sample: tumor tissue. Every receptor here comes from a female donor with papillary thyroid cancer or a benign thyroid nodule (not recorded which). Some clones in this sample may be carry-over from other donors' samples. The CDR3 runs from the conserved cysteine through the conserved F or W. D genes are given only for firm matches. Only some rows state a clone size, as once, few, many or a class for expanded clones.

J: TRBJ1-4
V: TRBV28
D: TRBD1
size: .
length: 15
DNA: TGTGCCAGCAGTTCCCCAGGGGGAGGTAATGAAAAACTGTTTTTT
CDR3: CASSSPGGGNEKLFF

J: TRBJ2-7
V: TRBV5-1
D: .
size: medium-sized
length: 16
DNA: TGCGCCAGCAGCTTGGGAGGTACGGTCAGCTCCTACGAGCAGTACTTC
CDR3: CASSLGGTVSSYEQYF

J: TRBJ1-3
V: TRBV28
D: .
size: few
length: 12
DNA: TGTGCCAGCAGTACTCGGGGGAACACCATATATTTT
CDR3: CASSTRGNTIYF

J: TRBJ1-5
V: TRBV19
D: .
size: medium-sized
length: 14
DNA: TGTGCCAGTAGAAGGGGCGTCGTAAATCAGCCCCAGCATTTT
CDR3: CASRRGVVNQPQHF

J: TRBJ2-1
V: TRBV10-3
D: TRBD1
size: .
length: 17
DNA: TGTGCCATCAGTGGACAGCAGGGCCGGGACAGGGGGCTTGCGCAGTTCTTC
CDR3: CAISGQQGRDRGLAQFF

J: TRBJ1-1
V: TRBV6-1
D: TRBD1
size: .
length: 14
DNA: TGTGCCAGCAGCCTCAGACAGGGGAACACTGAAGCTTTCTTT
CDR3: CASSLRQGNTEAFF

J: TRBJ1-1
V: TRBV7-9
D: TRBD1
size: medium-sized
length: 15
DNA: TGTGCCAGCAGCTTAGTGACAGGGAGGAACACTGAAGCTTTCTTT
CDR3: CASSLVTGRNTEAFF

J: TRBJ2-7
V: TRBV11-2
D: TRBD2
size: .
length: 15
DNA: TGTGCCAGCAGCTCTGGGACTAGCGGGAGGAGCGAGCAGTACTTC
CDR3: CASSSGTSGRSEQYF

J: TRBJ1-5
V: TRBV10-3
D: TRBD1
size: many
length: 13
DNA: TGTGCCATCAGGGACAGGGAAAATCAGCCCCAGCATTTT
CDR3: CAIRDRENQPQHF

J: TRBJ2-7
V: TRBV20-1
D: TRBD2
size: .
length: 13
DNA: TGCAGTGCCACGGGACTAGCGGGATACGAGCAGTACTTC
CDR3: CSATGLAGYEQYF

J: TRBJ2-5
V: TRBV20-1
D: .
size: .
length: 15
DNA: TGCAGTGCCAGGGGAGGCGGGGCCAGGGCTGAGACCCAGTACTTC
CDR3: CSARGGGARAETQYF

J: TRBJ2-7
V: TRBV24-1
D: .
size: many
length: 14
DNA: TGTGCCACCAGTGACTCGACAGGTTTTTACGAGCAGTACTTC
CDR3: CATSDSTGFYEQYF

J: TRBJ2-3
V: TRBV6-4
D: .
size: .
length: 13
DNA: TGTGCCAGCAGTGAACAGGGAGGAGATACGCAGTATTTT
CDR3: CASSEQGGDTQYF

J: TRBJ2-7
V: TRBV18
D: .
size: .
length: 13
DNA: TGTGCCAGCTCACCGTCCGCTTTCGTCGAGCAGTACTTC
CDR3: CASSPSAFVEQYF

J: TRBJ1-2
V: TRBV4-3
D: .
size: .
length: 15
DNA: TGCGCCAGCAGCCAGGGTCCGGGACGAGACTATGGCTACACCTTC
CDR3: CASSQGPGRDYGYTF

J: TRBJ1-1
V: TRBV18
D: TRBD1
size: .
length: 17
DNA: TGTGCCAGCTCACCACGCAACTCTCGAGGGGGCTTGACTGAAGCTTTCTTT
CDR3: CASSPRNSRGGLTEAFF

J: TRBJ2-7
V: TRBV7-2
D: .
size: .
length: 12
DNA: TGTGCCAGCACCTCGAGCGGGTTCGAGCAGTACTTC
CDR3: CASTSSGFEQYF

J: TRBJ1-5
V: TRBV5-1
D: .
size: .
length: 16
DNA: TGCGCCAGCAGCCCCGGCCCCGGGGGGGGCAATCAGCCCCAGCGTTTT
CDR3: CASSPGPGGGNQPQRF

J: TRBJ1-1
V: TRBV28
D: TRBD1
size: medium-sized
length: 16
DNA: TGTGCCAGCACAGGGACAGGGGGTCCCCTGAACACTGAAGCTTTCTTT
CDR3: CASTGTGGPLNTEAFF

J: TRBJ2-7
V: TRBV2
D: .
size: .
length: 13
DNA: TGTGCCAGCAGTGAGATCAGCCTCTACGAGCAGTACTTC
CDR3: CASSEISLYEQYF

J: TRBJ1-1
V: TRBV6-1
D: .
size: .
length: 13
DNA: TGTGCCAGCAGAAAGGAGGGGTACACTGAAGCTTTCTTT
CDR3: CASRKEGYTEAFF

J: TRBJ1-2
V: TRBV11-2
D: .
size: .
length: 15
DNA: TGTGCCAGCAGCCAACAAGGGGCAGGGGTAAATGGCTACACCTTC
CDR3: CASSQQGAGVNGYTF

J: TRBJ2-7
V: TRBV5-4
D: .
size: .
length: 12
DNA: TGTGCCAGCAGATTGGGGGGGCACGAGCAGTACTTC
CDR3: CASRLGGHEQYF

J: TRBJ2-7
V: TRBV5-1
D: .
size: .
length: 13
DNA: TGCGCCAGCATGCGTAGCGGAGCCTACGAGCAGTACTTC
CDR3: CASMRSGAYEQYF

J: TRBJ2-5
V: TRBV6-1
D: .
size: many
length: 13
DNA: TGTGCCAGCAGTCCGACAGGTCGGGAGACCCAGTACTTC
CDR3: CASSPTGRETQYF

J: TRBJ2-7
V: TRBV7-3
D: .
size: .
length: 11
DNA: TGTGCCAGCAGCTCCCCTTCAGAGCAGTACTTC
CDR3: CASSSPSEQYF

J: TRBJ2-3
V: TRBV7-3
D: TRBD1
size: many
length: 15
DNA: TGTGCCAGCAGTGAACAGGGGGACGGCACAGATACGCAGTATTTT
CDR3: CASSEQGDGTDTQYF